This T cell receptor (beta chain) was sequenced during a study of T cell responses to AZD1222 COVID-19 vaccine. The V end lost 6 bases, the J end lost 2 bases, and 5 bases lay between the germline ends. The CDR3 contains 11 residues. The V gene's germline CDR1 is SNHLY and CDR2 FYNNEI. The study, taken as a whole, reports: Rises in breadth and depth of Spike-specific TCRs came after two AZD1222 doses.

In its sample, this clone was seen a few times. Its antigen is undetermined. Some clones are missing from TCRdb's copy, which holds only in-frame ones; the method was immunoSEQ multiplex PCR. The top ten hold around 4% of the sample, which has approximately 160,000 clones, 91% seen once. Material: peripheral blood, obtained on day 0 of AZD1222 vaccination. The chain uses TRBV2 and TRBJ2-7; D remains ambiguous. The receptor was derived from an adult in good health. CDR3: CASSAAYEQYF. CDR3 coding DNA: TGTGCCAGCAGCGCTGCCTACGAGCAGTACTTC.